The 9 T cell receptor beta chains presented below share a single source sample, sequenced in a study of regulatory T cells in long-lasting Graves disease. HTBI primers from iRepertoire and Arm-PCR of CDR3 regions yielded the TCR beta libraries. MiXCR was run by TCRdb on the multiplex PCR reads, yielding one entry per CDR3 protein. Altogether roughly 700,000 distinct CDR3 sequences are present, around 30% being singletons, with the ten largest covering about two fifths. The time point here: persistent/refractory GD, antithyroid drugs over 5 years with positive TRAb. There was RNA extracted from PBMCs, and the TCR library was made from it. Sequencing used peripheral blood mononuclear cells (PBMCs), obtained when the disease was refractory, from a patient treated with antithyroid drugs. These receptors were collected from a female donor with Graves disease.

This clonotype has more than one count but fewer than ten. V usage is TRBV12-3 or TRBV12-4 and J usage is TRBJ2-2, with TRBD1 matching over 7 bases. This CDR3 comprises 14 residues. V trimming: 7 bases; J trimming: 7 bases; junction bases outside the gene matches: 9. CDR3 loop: CASTINTGDGELFF. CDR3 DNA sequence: TGTGCCAGCACCATCAACACAGGGGACGGGGAGCTGTTTTTT.

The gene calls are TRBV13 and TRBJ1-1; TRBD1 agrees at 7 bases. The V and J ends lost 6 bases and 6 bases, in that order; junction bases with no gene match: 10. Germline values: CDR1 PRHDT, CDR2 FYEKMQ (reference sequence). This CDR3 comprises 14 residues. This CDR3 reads CASRSTGVVSEAFF. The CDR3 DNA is TGTGCCAGCAGGTCAACAGGGGTTGTCTCTGAAGCTTTCTTT.

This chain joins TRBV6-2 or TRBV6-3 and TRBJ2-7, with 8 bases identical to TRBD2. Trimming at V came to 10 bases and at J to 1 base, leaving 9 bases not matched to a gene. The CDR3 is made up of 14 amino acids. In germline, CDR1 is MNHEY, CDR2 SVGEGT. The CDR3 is CATQLAGGSYEQYF. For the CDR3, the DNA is TGTGCCACCCAGCTAGCGGGCGGATCCTACGAGCAGTACTTC.

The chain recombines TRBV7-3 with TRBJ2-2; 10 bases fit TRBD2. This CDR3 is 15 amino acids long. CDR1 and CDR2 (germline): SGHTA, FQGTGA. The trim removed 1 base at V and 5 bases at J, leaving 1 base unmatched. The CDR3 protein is CASSLSSGRTGELFF. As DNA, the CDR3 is TGTGCCAGCAGCTTAAGTAGCGGGAGGACCGGGGAGCTGTTTTTT.

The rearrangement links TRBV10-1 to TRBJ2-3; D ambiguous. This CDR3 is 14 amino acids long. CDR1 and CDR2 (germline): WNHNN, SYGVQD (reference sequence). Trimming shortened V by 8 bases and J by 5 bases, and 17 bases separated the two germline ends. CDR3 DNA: TGCGCCAGCCTAGGAAGGCGTAGAGGAGATACGCAGTATTTT. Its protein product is CASLGRRRGDTQYF.

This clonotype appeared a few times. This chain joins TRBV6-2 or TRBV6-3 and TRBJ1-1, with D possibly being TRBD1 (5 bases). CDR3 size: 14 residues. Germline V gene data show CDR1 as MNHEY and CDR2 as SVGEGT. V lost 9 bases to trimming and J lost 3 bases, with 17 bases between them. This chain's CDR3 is CARRKGFEHTEAFF. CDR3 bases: TGTGCCAGGAGGAAGGGGTTCGAGCACACTGAAGCTTTCTTT.

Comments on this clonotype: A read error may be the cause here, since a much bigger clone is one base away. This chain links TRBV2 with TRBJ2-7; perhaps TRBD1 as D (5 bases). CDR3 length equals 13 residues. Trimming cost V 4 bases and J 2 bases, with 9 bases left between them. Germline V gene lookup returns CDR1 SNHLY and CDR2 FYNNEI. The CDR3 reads CASSGQTTYEQYF. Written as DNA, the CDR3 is TGTGCCAGCAGTGGACAGACGACCTACGAGCAGTACTTC.

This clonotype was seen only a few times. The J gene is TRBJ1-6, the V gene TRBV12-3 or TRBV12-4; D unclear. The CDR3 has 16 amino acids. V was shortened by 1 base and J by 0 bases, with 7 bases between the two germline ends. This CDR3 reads CASSLGTDSYNSPLHF. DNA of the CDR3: TGTGCCAGCAGTTTAGGTACAGACTCCTATAATTCACCCCTCCACTTT.

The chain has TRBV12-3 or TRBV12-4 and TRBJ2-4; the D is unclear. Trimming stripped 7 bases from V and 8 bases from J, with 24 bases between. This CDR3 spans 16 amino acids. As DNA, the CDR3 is TGTGCCAGCACCTTTCGGGTGGCCGGGCTAAGGGACATTCAGTACTTC. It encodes CASTFRVAGLRDIQYF.